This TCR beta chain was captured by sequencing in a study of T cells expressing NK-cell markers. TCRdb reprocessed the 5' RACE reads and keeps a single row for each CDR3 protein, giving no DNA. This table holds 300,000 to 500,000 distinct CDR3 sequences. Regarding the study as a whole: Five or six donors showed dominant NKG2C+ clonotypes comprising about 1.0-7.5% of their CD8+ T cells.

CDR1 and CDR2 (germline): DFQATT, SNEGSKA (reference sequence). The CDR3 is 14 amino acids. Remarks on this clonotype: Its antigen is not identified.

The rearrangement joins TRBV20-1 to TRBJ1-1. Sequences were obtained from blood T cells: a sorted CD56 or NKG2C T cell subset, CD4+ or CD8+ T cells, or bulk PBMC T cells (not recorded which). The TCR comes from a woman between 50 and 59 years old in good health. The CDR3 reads CSARTGREYTEAFF.